This T cell receptor (beta chain) emerged from a study of beta chain features in type 1 diabetes. Study in general: Across all samples, about 100,000,000 sorted cells were examined.

Expressed TCRB transcripts were sequenced because the entire RNA isolate underwent reverse transcription. Some clones are missing from TCRdb's copy, which holds only in-frame ones; the method was immunoSEQ multiplex PCR. The sample holds 300,000 or so clones; under 8.5% are singletons and the top ten take less than 0.45%. Germline values: CDR1 MDHEN, CDR2 SYDVKM. V was clipped by 5 bases and J by 4 bases, with 15 bases between them. The CDR3 contains 15 residues. The rearrangement joins TRBV28 to TRBJ1-5; D is ambiguous. The sequencing input was central memory CD4+ T cells from blood. The clonotype originates from a woman aged 18-29 years in good health. CDR3 in DNA: TGTGCCAGCAGTCCTGCCCCGGGCCTGAATCAGCCCCAGCATTTT. Amino acids: CASSPAPGLNQPQHF.